This TCR beta chain is from a study of CD8+CD57+ T cells in acquired aplastic anemia. Study information: DNA from sorted CD4+ and CD8+ cells averaged about 3.2 ug. Average CD4+ read depth in healthy donors was roughly 10 million reads. Study-level points and caveats: Between patients and controls, some 31 CD8+ CDR3 sequences were found in common. Significance was not reached for CD8+ Simpson's diversity between patients and controls.

The study profiled TCR beta VDJ and CDR3 using genomic DNA as template. TCRdb re-analysed the reads in MiXCR, keeping a single row per CDR3 protein. The profile covers some 190,000 distinct CDR3 sequences, with less than 55% appearing a single time and 2.9% taken by the ten largest. This clonotype came up a few times. Its specificity is unknown. Sequencing was carried out using sorted CD4+, CD8+, or CD8+CD57+ T cells (not recorded which) from PBMCs. This receptor was taken from a human donor in good health.

CDR3 DNA: TGCAGTGCTCCTCAGGGGGTCGTCGGGAATTCACCCCTCCACTTT. It specifies CSAPQGVVGNSPLHF. The rearrangement links TRBV20-1 to TRBJ1-6; 7 bases fit TRBD1. J was trimmed by 7 bases and V by 5 bases; bases with no gene match: 11. CDR3 length: 15 residues. The V gene's germline CDR1 is DFQATT and CDR2 SNEGSKA (reference sequence).